This is a list of T cell receptor beta chains from one sample in a study of cytomegalovirus exposure and HLA in healthy donors. Clones were sequenced by immunoSEQ multiplex PCR, and TCRdb holds only the in-frame ones, with some missing. The sample consists of roughly 120,000 clones, more than 60% of them appearing once. Sequenced input: PBMCs. These receptors came from a woman between 40 and 50 years old in good health and CMV-seropositive. The CDR3 runs from the conserved cysteine through the conserved F or W. D genes are given only for firm matches. Only part of the rows carry a size: once, few, many, or a class if the clone is expanded.

>TRBD2|TRBV9|.|TRBJ2-3
TGTGCCAGCAATCCTAGCGGGGCACATACGCAGTATTTT
CASNPSGAHTQYF
>TRBD2|TRBV28|.|TRBJ2-1
TGTGCCAGCAGTTTATACAGCGGGAGCCAGTTCTTC
CASSLYSGSQFF
>TRBD2|TRBV5-1|.|TRBJ2-1
TGCGCCAGCAGCTTGGTTACCGGGACTAGCGGGTCCTACAATGAGCAGTTCTTC
CASSLVTGTSGSYNEQFF
>.|TRBV6-5|.|TRBJ2-2
TGTGCCAGCAGTTACACTGGACGGAGGGCATCCGGGGAGCTGTTTTTT
CASSYTGRRASGELFF
>.|TRBV5-1|.|TRBJ1-1
TGCGCCAGCAGCTCCTATTATCAAGCTTTCTTT
CASSSYYQAFF
>TRBD1|TRBV7-8|once|TRBJ2-7
TGTGCCAGCAGCCCAACGGCCGGGACAGGGACCTACGAGCAGTACTTC
CASSPTAGTGTYEQYF
>TRBD1|TRBV5-4|.|TRBJ2-7
TGTGCCAGCAGCCCTCGGACAGGGGACTACGAGCAGTACTTC
CASSPRTGDYEQYF
>TRBD2|TRBV9|few|TRBJ2-2
TGTGCCAGCAGGGAGCGGGAGTACAACACCGGGGAGCTGTTTTTT
CASREREYNTGELFF
>TRBD1|TRBV28|.|TRBJ1-2
TGTGCCAGCAGTTTACAACAGGGGACTAACTATGGCTACACCTTC
CASSLQQGTNYGYTF
>.|TRBV11-1|.|TRBJ2-1
TGTGCCAGCAGCTTCGGACAGAAAGACAATGAGCAGTTCTTC
CASSFGQKDNEQFF
>.|TRBV5-6|.|TRBJ2-7
TGTGCCAGCAGCTTGGTGCAGGGAATGGGCAACGAGCAGTACTTC
CASSLVQGMGNEQYF
>TRBD1|TRBV15|.|TRBJ1-2
TGTGCCACCAGCTCGGACAGGGTGCGTGGCTACACCTTC
CATSSDRVRGYTF